This T cell receptor beta chain is from a study of T-cell reconstitution after alpha-beta-depleted transplantation in children (dated by TCRdb to 2015 to 2016). Notes on the research overall: Using TCR repertoire profiling, the study quantitatively followed how T-cell immune reconstitution unfolded in children after TCRalphabeta/CD19-depleted allogeneic hematopoietic cell transplantation.

This clonotype turned up a few times. The antigen it binds to is not known. Base qualities were left out, and no much larger clone turns up one base away. Trimming accounts for 4 bases at V and 4 bases at J, while the number of junction bases matched to no gene is 9. From the germline V gene, CDR1 is KGHSH and CDR2 is LQKENI. The CDR3 goes from the cysteine to the phenylalanine over 17 residues. The CDR3 DNA has 51 bases and is translated from base 1. The treatment or condition label, read with the paper, signifies: allogeneic hematopoietic cell transplantation with graft depleted of TCRalphabeta T cells and CD19 B cells. The transplant recipients were children given TCRalphabeta/CD19-depleted allogeneic hematopoietic cell grafts. Overall results and qualifications from the work: The apparently early alphabetaT-cell count recovery about two months after transplant was reportedly dependent on only several hundred rapidly expanded clones derived from non-depleted graft cells. The frequencies of hyperexpanded clones fell over the following months, and after one year, T-cell counts and TCRbeta diversity were mostly attributed to newly produced T cells. In some patients, the high TCRbeta diversity seen at day 60 was put down to recipient T cells and intrathymic progenitors that had survived conditioning.

To prepare the library, PCR was applied. TCRdb records Illumina HiSeq 2500 as the sequencer. Molecular barcoding was employed in the preparation of TCR libraries, with unique molecular identifiers being used to normalize TCRbeta repertoire quantification. TCRdb reworked the public reads: Q25 trimming with fastp, MiXCR clone assembly, productive beta chains retained. A single entry per CDR3 protein holds the most common genes and DNA from its merged rows. Counted in this sample were 240,000 or so distinct CDR3 sequences; around 8% of them appeared once. The ten biggest clones cover 6% to 7% of the sample.

This TCR derives from a male patient younger than 18 who had a stem cell transplant for acute lymphoblastic leukemia, so the T cells may come from the graft donor. The rearranged chain carries TRBV18 and TRBJ2-1; the junction holds 11 bases that match TRBD2. The sequencing here drew on PBMCs, mostly from graft donor cells, taken 180 days after TCRalphabeta/CD19-depleted stem cell transplant. The nucleotides read TGTGCCAGCTCACTAGAACCGGGACTAGCGGCATACAATGAGCAGTTCTTC. The resulting protein is CASSLEPGLAAYNEQFF.